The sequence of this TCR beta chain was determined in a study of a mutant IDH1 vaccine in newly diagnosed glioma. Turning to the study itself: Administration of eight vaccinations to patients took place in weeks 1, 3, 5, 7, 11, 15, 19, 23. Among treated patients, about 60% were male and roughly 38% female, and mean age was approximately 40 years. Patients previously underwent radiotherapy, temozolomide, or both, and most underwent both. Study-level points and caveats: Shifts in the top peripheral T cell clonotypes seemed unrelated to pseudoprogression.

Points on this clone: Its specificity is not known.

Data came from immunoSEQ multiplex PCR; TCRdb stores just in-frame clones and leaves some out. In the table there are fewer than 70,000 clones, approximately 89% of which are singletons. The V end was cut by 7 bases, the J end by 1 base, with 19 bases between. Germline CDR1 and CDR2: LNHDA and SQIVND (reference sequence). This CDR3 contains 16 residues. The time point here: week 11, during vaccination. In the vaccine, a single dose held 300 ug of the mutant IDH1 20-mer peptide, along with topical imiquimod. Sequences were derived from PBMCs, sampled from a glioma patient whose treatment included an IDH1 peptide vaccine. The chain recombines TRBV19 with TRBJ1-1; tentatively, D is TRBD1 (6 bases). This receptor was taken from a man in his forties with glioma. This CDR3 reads CASTPLWTEGNTEAFF. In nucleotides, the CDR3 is TGTGCCAGTACCCCACTCTGGACAGAAGGGAACACTGAAGCTTTCTTT.